This T cell receptor (beta chain) originates from a study of blood T cell repertoires in COVID-19. Overall study context: Italy, Spain and the United States were the sources of the convalescent and acute COVID-19 samples. Nucleic acid was either cDNA or gDNA, and it came from T cells, B-cell-depleted T cells, or PBMCs.

This clone was found once. Per the original data handling: Amplification from reference gene primers served as the basis for estimated nucleated cell counts. Produced via immunoSEQ multiplex PCR; TCRdb's table is partial and in-frame only. The V and J calls and clone size were taken over from that table, and D and trimming were inferred from the DNA. The sample comprises roughly 110,000 clones, over 80% of which are singletons, and approximately 4.2% rests with the top ten. This CDR3 region has 16 residues. The germline gives CDR1 SEHNR, CDR2 FQNEAQ (reference sequence). V dropped 5 bases and J dropped 2; count of bases not matched to a gene: 11.

This chain uses TRBV7-9 with TRBJ2-7; 8 nucleotides align to TRBD1. The clonotype was recovered from a woman aged 45 to 65 with acute or convalescent COVID-19. Input material: peripheral blood. The CDR3 DNA sequence: TGTGCCAGCAGCCGCTACCGGGACAGGAATACCTACGAGCAGTACTTC. Protein sequence: CASSRYRDRNTYEQYF.